These 8 T cell receptor beta chains were all obtained from the same sample, sequenced in a study of control samples from healthy donors and cancer patients (dated by TCRdb to 2018 to 2021). Receptors were amplified or captured by the immunoSEQ multiplex PCR assay. As stored in TCRdb, this immuneACCESS dataset retains in-frame rearrangements with V and J assigned. A fraction of the clones does not appear; measured against another copy, unresolved V genes explain less than half of the discrepancy, and the remainder lacks a known reason. For this sample the table gives approximately 79,000 clones, of which roughly 90% were detected only once. 6.5% to 7.5% of the sample goes to the ten largest clones. The sample comprised blood. Receptors originate from a man between 50 and 59 years old in good health.

The V gene is TRBV9, the J gene TRBJ2-3, with D possibly matching TRBD2 (5 bases). The germline V and J ends were trimmed by 0 bases and 6 bases, with 14 bases remaining between them. Germline CDR1 is SGDLS and CDR2 is YYNGEE. This CDR3 region has 15 residues. This chain's CDR3 is CASSVGNLARDTQYF. Here the CDR3 DNA reads TGTGCCAGCAGCGTAGGAAACTTAGCGCGCGATACGCAGTATTTT.

The rearrangement links TRBV27 to TRBJ1-3, with TRBD1 matching over 7 bases. Germline V lookup: CDR1 MNHEY, CDR2 SMNVEV (reference sequence). This CDR3 comprises 18 residues. V was pared by 7 bases and J by 0 bases, with 15 bases of the junction left unmatched. In DNA form, the CDR3 reads TGTGCCAGCAAAAAAGGCGGCATGGGACAGCACTCTGGAAACACCATATATTTT. The encoded protein is CASKKGGMGQHSGNTIYF.

The V call is TRBV2, the J call TRBJ1-2, with 8 bases lining up with TRBD1. CDR1 and CDR2 from the germline V gene are SNHLY and FYNNEI. V lost 1 base, J lost 4 bases, and 5 bases stayed unmatched. The CDR3 consists of 15 residues. DNA for the CDR3: TGTGCCAGCAGTGAAGTTGACAGGGGAGCCTATGGCTACACCTTC. It codes for CASSEVDRGAYGYTF.

This clone was recorded only once. Other DNA sequences within the sample encode an identical CDR3. V usage is TRBV5-4 and J usage is TRBJ2-2; maybe TRBD2 (6 bases). The CDR3 is 14 residues long. Germline lookup yields CDR1 SGHNT and CDR2 YYREEE (reference sequence). The V end lost 4 bases, the J end lost 3 bases, and 10 bases lay between the germline ends. The CDR3 nucleotides read TGTGCCAGCAGCCGGGACTCTTACACCGGGGAGCTGTTTTTT. Amino acid sequence: CASSRDSYTGELFF.

The V and J genes are TRBV11-1 and TRBJ1-2, with 7 bases fitting TRBD1. Trimming cost V 3 bases and J 4 bases; bases outside gene matches: 5. Germline CDR1 reads SGHAT; CDR2 reads FQDESV (reference sequence). This CDR3 comprises 14 residues. The DNA for the CDR3 is TGTGCCAGCAGCTTGGCCAGGGGGTTCTATGGCTACACCTTC. Encoded protein: CASSLARGFYGYTF.

The chain joins TRBV18 to TRBJ1-5; possibly TRBD1 for D (5 bases). With 3 bases removed from V and 3 bases from J, the gap between germline ends came to 12 bases. The CDR3 has 15 residues. Germline loops: CDR1 KGHSH, CDR2 LQKENI. This chain's CDR3 is CASSPGGSSNQPQHF. CDR3 nucleotides: TGTGCCAGCTCACCGGGGGGGTCGTCCAATCAGCCCCAGCATTTT. The full variable domain, rest sourced from reference TRBV18 and TRBJ1-5, is NAGVMQNPRHLVRRRGQEARLRCSPMKGHSHVYWYRQLPEEGLKFMVYLQKENIIDESGMPKERFSAEFPKEGPSILRIQQVVRGDSAAYFCASSPGGSSNQPQHFGDGTRLSIL.

The CDR3 DNA reads as TGTGCCAGCAGTTACGGCGGGACACCCAATCAGCCCCAGCATTTT. This codes for CASSYGGTPNQPQHF. The chain employs TRBV6-2 or TRBV6-3 and TRBJ1-5; TRBD1 is a possible D gene (6 bases). Looked up from germline, CDR1 is MNHEY and CDR2 is SVGEGT. This CDR3 is built from 15 residues. Deletions cut 2 bases from V and 3 bases from J, with 11 bases between.

In its sample, this clone was seen once. This chain connects TRBV3-1 (or the pseudogene TRBV3-2) to TRBJ2-2; 8 bases match TRBD1. The CDR3 length is 17 residues. J was trimmed by 5 bases and V by 4 bases; bases with no gene match: 12. CDR1 and CDR2 from the germline V gene are LGHDT and YNNKEL (reference sequence). The CDR3 DNA is TGTGCCAGCAGCCCCCGGACAGGGTTTACCCATACCGGGGAGCTGTTTTTT. Protein sequence: CASSPRTGFTHTGELFF.